A single sample gave rise to the 13 T cell receptor beta chains below, sequenced in a study of blood T cell repertoires in COVID-19. The repertoire was sequenced with immunoSEQ multiplex PCR; TCRdb's copy has only in-frame clones and lacks some. This table has about 140,000 clones, 87% appearing once. Sequencing input: PBMCs or T cells enriched from blood (not recorded which). The source of these receptors is a man aged 55 to 70 who had recovered from COVID-19.

The chain joins TRBV28 to TRBJ1-2; maybe TRBD1 (5 bases). The length of the CDR3 is 14 residues. Germline V lookup: CDR1 MDHEN, CDR2 SYDVKM. The V end lost 6 bases, the J end lost 8 bases, and 19 bases lay between the germline ends. For the CDR3, the DNA is TGTGCCAGCAGCCCACCCGGGAGGGGAGGAGGCTACACCTTC. It is translated as CASSPPGRGGGYTF.

This clone was seen a single time. For the CDR3, the DNA is TGTGCCATCAGTGAAAGGGCAGTGGGGCATTCACCCCTCCACTTT. Protein product: CAISERAVGHSPLHF. The V call is TRBV10-3, the J call TRBJ1-6; TRBD1 might be the D (5 bases). Between the trimmed V and J ends, which lost 3 bases and 8 bases, there was a span of 14 bases. This CDR3 is 15 amino acids long. Germline V lookup: CDR1 ENHRY, CDR2 SYGVKD.

This rearrangement joins TRBV29-1 to TRBJ2-6; D remains ambiguous. CDR1 is SQVTM, CDR2 ANQGSEA, per germline. V dropped 4 bases and J dropped 1 base, with 5 bases sitting between them. The CDR3 length is 13 residues. The CDR3 region is CSVGESGANVLTF. CDR3 nucleotide sequence: TGCAGCGTTGGCGAGTCTGGGGCCAACGTCCTGACTTTC.

This chain uses TRBV18 with TRBJ1-3; D remains ambiguous. The CDR3 sequence is 15 residues long. Trimming removed 0 bases from V and 3 bases from J, with 9 bases in between. Germline CDR1 KGHSH, CDR2 LQKENI. CDR3 region: CASSPPVGGGNTIYF. The CDR3 DNA sequence: TGTGCCAGCTCACCACCAGTAGGAGGTGGAAACACCATATATTTT. Using reference TRBV18 and TRBJ1-3 for the parts outside the CDR3, the full variable domain is NAGVMQNPRHLVRRRGQEARLRCSPMKGHSHVYWYRQLPEEGLKFMVYLQKENIIDESGMPKERFSAEFPKEGPSILRIQQVVRGDSAAYFCASSPPVGGGNTIYFGEGSWLTVV.

The rearrangement links TRBV5-1 to TRBJ2-7, with 7 bases aligning to TRBD1. This CDR3 is 15 amino acids long. V trimming: 5 bases; J trimming: 3 bases; junction bases outside the gene matches: 11. The germline V gene has CDR1 SGHRS and CDR2 YFSETQ. The CDR3 sequence: CASRISQGRSYEQYF. DNA for the CDR3: TGCGCCAGCAGAATATCACAGGGGAGAAGCTACGAGCAGTACTTC. Supplemented by reference TRBV5-1 and TRBJ2-7, the full variable domain reads KAGVTQTPRYLIKTRGQQVTLSCSPISGHRSVSWYQQTPGQGLQFLFEYFSETQRNKGNFPGRFSGRQFSNSRSEMNVSTLELGDSALYLCASRISQGRSYEQYFGPGTRLTVT.

This clone has more than one count but fewer than ten. This chain links TRBV28 with TRBJ1-2, with D maybe TRBD1 (5 bases). The CDR3 sequence is 14 residues long. CDR1 is MDHEN, CDR2 SYDVKM, per germline. The V end was cut by 9 bases, the J end by 4 bases, with 18 bases between. DNA for the CDR3: TGTGCCAGTCGCTCCCTGGACACGCTCTATGGCTACACCTTC. Amino acid sequence: CASRSLDTLYGYTF.

This clone was counted a single time. The CDR3 DNA follows: TGTGCCACCAGTGACCCGACAGGGGAGCAGCCCCAGCATTTT. Its protein is CATSDPTGEQPQHF. The chain links TRBV24-1 to TRBJ1-5, with 8 bases aligning to TRBD1. The V gene's germline CDR1 is KGHDR and CDR2 SFDVKD. This CDR3 spans 14 amino acids. V gave up 4 bases and J gave up 7 bases; unmatched junction bases: 5.

The chain recombines TRBV2 with TRBJ1-2; TRBD1 is a possible D gene (6 bases). Germline loops: CDR1 SNHLY, CDR2 FYNNEI. The CDR3 spans 13 residues. V was shortened by 5 bases and J by 2 bases, with 9 bases between the two germline ends. CDR3 region: CASSRTENYGYTF. The CDR3 coding sequence is TGTGCCAGCAGTCGGACAGAGAACTATGGCTACACCTTC. Based on the CDR3 plus reference TRBV2 and TRBJ1-2, the full variable domain is EPEVTQTPSHQVTQMGQEVILRCVPISNHLYFYWYRQILGQKVEFLVSFYNNEISEKSEIFDDQFSVERPDGSNFTLKIRSTKLEDSAMYFCASSRTENYGYTFGSGTRLTVV.

This sequence joins TRBV19 and TRBJ2-7; tentative D call: TRBD2 (5 bases). This CDR3 has 14 residues. V was clipped by 3 bases and J by 3 bases, with 12 bases between them. Looked up from germline, CDR1 is LNHDA and CDR2 is SQIVND (reference sequence). The CDR3 region is CASSILPGIYEQYF. CDR3 nucleotide sequence: TGTGCCAGTAGTATTTTACCGGGGATCTACGAGCAGTACTTC.

The rearrangement links TRBV25-1 to TRBJ1-6; 7 positions match TRBD1. CDR1 MGHDK and CDR2 SYGVNS come from the germline V gene. This CDR3 contains 13 residues. V gave up 4 bases and J gave up 11 bases; unmatched junction bases: 5. Written as DNA, the CDR3 is TGTGCCAGCAGTGCCCAGGACAGGACACCCCTCCACTTT. This gives the protein CASSAQDRTPLHF.

CDR3: CASNTGAGRTQHF. CDR3 nucleotide sequence: TGTGCCAGCAATACAGGGGCCGGCCGGACCCAGCATTTT. The chain is built from TRBV2 and TRBJ1-5, with 7 bases identical to TRBD1. Germline V gene data show CDR1 as SNHLY and CDR2 as FYNNEI. The CDR3 has 13 amino acids. V trimming: 7 bases; J trimming: 11 bases; junction bases outside the gene matches: 11.

This clone came up a few times. The chain has TRBV27 and TRBJ1-2, with D possibly matching TRBD1 (5 bases). CDR3 size: 13 residues. Trimming stripped 2 bases from V and 2 bases from J, with 6 bases between. The V gene's germline CDR1 is MNHEY and CDR2 SMNVEV (reference sequence). The CDR3 sequence: CASSLGHNYGYTF. The CDR3 region has the DNA TGTGCCAGCAGTTTAGGACACAACTATGGCTACACCTTC.

The chain joins TRBV7-3 to TRBJ2-2, with TRBD1 matching over 8 bases. Germline V gene data show CDR1 as SGHTA and CDR2 as FQGTGA. The CDR3 has 15 residues. Trimming at V came to 5 bases and at J to 5 bases, leaving 7 bases not matched to a gene. The CDR3 bases are TGTGCCAGCAGCCCCACAGGGGGTCGGACCGGGGAGCTGTTTTTT. Protein: CASSPTGGRTGELFF.